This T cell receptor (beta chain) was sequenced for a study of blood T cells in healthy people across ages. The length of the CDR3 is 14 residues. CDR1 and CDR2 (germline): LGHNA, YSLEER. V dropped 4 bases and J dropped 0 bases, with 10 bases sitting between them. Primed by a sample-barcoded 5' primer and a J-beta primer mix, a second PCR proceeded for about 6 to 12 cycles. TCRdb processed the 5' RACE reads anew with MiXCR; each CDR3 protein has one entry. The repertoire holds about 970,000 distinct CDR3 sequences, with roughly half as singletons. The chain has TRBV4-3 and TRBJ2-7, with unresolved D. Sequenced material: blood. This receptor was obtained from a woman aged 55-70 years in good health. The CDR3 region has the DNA TGCGCCAGCAGCCCAGTTACTCCCTCCTACGAGCAGTACTTC. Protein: CASSPVTPSYEQYF.